This T cell receptor beta chain derives from a study of blood T cell repertoires in COVID-19. The overall study: T cells, B-cell-depleted T cells, or PBMCs provided the cDNA or gDNA that served as material.

Enrollment of patients from Seattle took place during active infection, with longitudinal follow-up. The CDR3 consists of 14 residues. V lost 4 bases, J lost 2 bases, and 10 bases lay in between. Germline V gives CDR1 SGHDT, CDR2 YYEEEE. As processed by the authors: Researchers report that nucleated cell counts were estimated from reference gene primer amplification. Produced via immunoSEQ multiplex PCR; TCRdb's table is partial and in-frame only. The D gene and trimming were derived from the DNA, and the V and J assignments and clone size from that table. The sample lists 250,000 to 400,000 clones; 70% to 90% were seen once.

The gene calls are TRBV5-6 and TRBJ2-1; no clear D gene. The receptor comes from a woman aged 25 to 39 with COVID-19, enrolled during active disease. Material for sequencing was peripheral blood. The CDR3 DNA sequence: TGTGCCAGCAGCCGCCGCGGCCCCTACAATGAGCAGTTCTTC. Translating it yields CASSRRGPYNEQFF.